Listed here are 8 T cell receptor beta chains from one sample, sequenced in a study of blood T cell repertoires in COVID-19. Only in-frame clones appear in the TCRdb table, and some are missing; sequencing was by immunoSEQ multiplex PCR. The sample holds around 64,000 clones, roughly 85% seen once. Sequenced sample: peripheral blood. The receptor set was obtained from a man between 60 and 75 years old with acute or convalescent COVID-19.

The rearrangement links TRBV6-5 to TRBJ2-3; D call uncertain. Trimming left V 5 bases short and J 5 bases short, with 14 bases between. The CDR3 covers 14 residues. Germline loops: CDR1 MNHEY, CDR2 SVGAGI. The CDR3 spells CASSPGPGGDTQYF. In nucleotides, the CDR3 is TGTGCCAGCAGTCCTGGGCCTGGTGGAGATACGCAGTATTTT.

V is TRBV4-3 and J is TRBJ1-3; D is possibly TRBD1 (6 bases). Trimming left V 5 bases short and J 1 base short, with 24 bases between. CDR3 length equals 19 residues. Germline CDR1 and CDR2: LGHNA and YSLEER. In DNA, the CDR3 is TGCGCCAGCAGCTATGACAGGTTAGACGGGTCGTGGTCTGGAAACACCATATATTTT. Its translation is CASSYDRLDGSWSGNTIYF.

The chain uses TRBV27 and TRBJ2-1; TRBD2 matches at 7 bases. This CDR3 has 14 amino acids. The V gene's germline CDR1 is MNHEY and CDR2 SMNVEV (reference sequence). V shed 10 bases, J shed 7 bases, and the junction held 13 bases outside the gene matches. The CDR3 sequence: CATYPLGGENEQFF. In nucleotides, the CDR3 is TGTGCCACCTATCCCCTGGGGGGGGAGAATGAGCAGTTCTTC.

The rearrangement joins TRBV3-1 (or the pseudogene TRBV3-2) to TRBJ2-1, with 10 bases identical to TRBD2. This CDR3 is 15 amino acids long. CDR1 is LGHDT, CDR2 YNNKEL, per germline (reference sequence). The junction had 10 bases not matched to a gene; V was cut back by 6 bases and J by 8 bases. CDR3 amino acids: CASRPLAGVFDEQFF. In DNA form, the CDR3 reads TGTGCCAGCAGACCTCTAGCGGGAGTATTCGATGAGCAGTTCTTC.

The CDR3 spells CASRRNWVEDRNEKLFF. CDR3 DNA sequence: TGCGCCAGCAGAAGAAATTGGGTGGAGGACCGTAATGAAAAACTGTTTTTT. The chain links TRBV10-1 to TRBJ1-4; D unresolved. The CDR3 is made up of 17 amino acids. V was cut by 6 bases and J by 4 bases, with 21 bases left in between. Germline CDR1 WNHNN, CDR2 SYGVQD (reference sequence).

V gene TRBV4-1 combines with J gene TRBJ1-5; D remains ambiguous. Looked up from germline, CDR1 is MGHRA and CDR2 is YSYEKL. V was shortened by 0 bases and J by 3 bases, with 9 bases between the two germline ends. The CDR3 is 15 amino acids. CDR3 region: CASSQDWQVNQPQHF. The CDR3 DNA sequence: TGCGCCAGCAGCCAAGATTGGCAGGTCAATCAGCCCCAGCATTTT.

CDR3 DNA sequence: TGTGCCATCGCACCAACTTGGGACAGGGGAGGGGCTGAGCAGTTCTTC. Translating gives CAIAPTWDRGGAEQFF. The rearrangement joins TRBV10-3 to TRBJ2-1; 10 nucleotides match TRBD1. The V gene's germline CDR1 is ENHRY and CDR2 SYGVKD. The junction had 16 bases not matched to a gene; V was cut back by 8 bases and J by 9 bases. The length of the CDR3 is 16 residues.

Turning to this clone: Within the sample, other DNA sequences also encode this same CDR3. The chain recombines TRBV5-1 with TRBJ1-1; perhaps TRBD1 as D (6 bases). The CDR3 is 13 residues long. V was trimmed by 4 bases and J by 2 bases, leaving 9 bases between them. The V gene's germline CDR1 is SGHRS and CDR2 YFSETQ. The DNA of the CDR3 is TGCGCCAGCAGCCTACAGGGTAACACTGAAGCTTTCTTT. This gives the protein CASSLQGNTEAFF. The full variable domain, its missing parts supplied by reference TRBV5-1 and TRBJ1-1, is KAGVTQTPRYLIKTRGQQVTLSCSPISGHRSVSWYQQTPGQGLQFLFEYFSETQRNKGNFPGRFSGRQFSNSRSEMNVSTLELGDSALYLCASSLQGNTEAFFGQGTRLTVV.